This TCR beta chain was recovered during a study of CD8 T cells in ankylosing spondylitis. Study conclusions and caveats: Clones linked to the disease showed a CD8+ phenotype. They occurred at relatively low frequencies in peripheral blood. Seemingly characteristic of ankylosing spondylitis blood was a TCR beta motif consisting of several highly homologous variants.

Each TCR beta library was made by quantitative 5'-RACE that incorporated molecular barcodes. TCRdb reprocessed the 5' RACE reads via MiXCR and lists one record per CDR3 protein. Found here are 700,000 to 1,000,000 distinct CDR3 sequences, approximately 12% of them singletons; the top ten hold around 0.51%. About this clonotype itself: Its target is not known.

Input material: blood, either unsorted or a sorted T cell fraction (not recorded which). This TCR was sampled from a male donor with ankylosing spondylitis.

The CDR3 nucleotides are TGCGCCAGCAGCTACCTTACGCGGAACACTGAAGCTTTCTTT. Translation gives CASSYLTRNTEAFF. This rearrangement joins TRBV4-3 to TRBJ1-1, with D unresolved. The V end lost 5 bases, the J end lost 1 base, and 11 bases lay between the germline ends. The CDR3 loop spans 14 amino acids. CDR1 is LGHNA and CDR2 is YSLEER in the germline V gene.